This entry is about one TCR beta chain. The V gene's germline CDR1 is MNHNY and CDR2 SVGAGI (reference sequence). The CDR3 length is 15 residues. The V and J ends lost 6 bases and 5 bases, in that order; junction bases with no gene match: 13. Using immunoSEQ multiplex PCR, the repertoire was profiled, and TCRdb retains in-frame clones only, with some absent. The sample yields 2 million to 2.5 million clones, 85% to 95% seen once. This sample was taken from a study of shared clonotypes between healthy human individuals. Study background: CD4 naive cells filled three plates per donor, CD4 memory three, CD8 naive two and CD8 memory one.

Sequencing was done on a sample of naive CD4+ T cells from PBMCs. The subset is: CD45RA+ positively selected. The clonotype comes from a man aged 18 to 30 in good health. Some clones in this sample may be carry-over from other donors' samples. The chain combines TRBV6-6 with TRBJ2-7; 7 bases align to TRBD1. DNA for the CDR3: TGTGCCAGCAGCCCGGGACAGACTCTTTCCGACGAGCAGTACTTC. It encodes CASSPGQTLSDEQYF.